The 2 T cell receptor beta chains below all came from one sample that was sequenced in a study of cytomegalovirus exposure and HLA in healthy donors. Primers for the PCR totalled 60 Vbeta and 13 Jbeta. Clones were sequenced by immunoSEQ multiplex PCR, and TCRdb holds only the in-frame ones, with some missing. The profile shows approximately 160,000 clones, 60% to 85% of them singletons. The sample consisted of PBMCs. The receptors shown here come from a woman in her forties or fifties in good health and CMV-seropositive.

This clone was recorded once. This chain connects TRBV6-6 to TRBJ1-2; D remains ambiguous. Trimming left V 7 bases short and J 7 bases short, with 16 bases between. The CDR3 is 13 residues long. CDR1 is MNHNY, CDR2 SVGAGI, per germline (reference sequence). The DNA for the CDR3 is TGTGCCAGCACCCCGACGAGCGGCGTTGGCTACACCTTC. As protein: CASTPTSGVGYTF.

The chain employs TRBV5-4 and TRBJ1-2; D possibly corresponds to TRBD1 (6 bases). The germline CDR1 and CDR2 sequences are SGHNT and YYREEE (reference sequence). The germline V and J ends were trimmed by 1 base and 2 bases, with 21 bases remaining between them. The CDR3 sequence is 18 residues long. The DNA for the CDR3 is TGTGCCAGCAGCTTGTCTCTATTGCGGACAGCTTCCAACTATGGCTACACCTTC. This translates into CASSLSLLRTASNYGYTF.